These 10 T cell receptor beta chains share one sample of origin, sequenced in a study of shared clonotypes between healthy human individuals. The data were produced by immunoSEQ multiplex PCR, yet TCRdb's version contains in-frame clones alone and is incomplete. This table has over 2 million clones, 90% to 95% appearing once. The sequencing sample was made of naive CD4+ T cells sorted from blood. Subset reported: CD45RA+ positively selected. These receptors were taken from a man between 18 and 29 years old in good health.

V usage is TRBV18 and J usage is TRBJ2-7, with a tentative D call TRBD1 (6 bases). The CDR3 has 14 residues. CDR1 and CDR2 (germline): KGHSH, LQKENI. The V end lost 2 bases, the J end lost 3 bases, and 11 bases lay between the germline ends. CDR3 bases: TGTGCCAGCTCACCAAGGGACATAAACTACGAGCAGTACTTC. Its translation: CASSPRDINYEQYF.

The chain has TRBV7-2 and TRBJ1-5; 7 bases line up with TRBD1. V dropped 5 bases and J dropped 7; count of bases not matched to a gene: 8. Germline values: CDR1 SGHTA, CDR2 FQGNSA. The length of the CDR3 is 14 residues. CDR3 DNA: TGTGCCAGCAGCCCTACAGGGGTAGGGCAGCCCCAGCATTTT. Its translation: CASSPTGVGQPQHF. The entire variable domain, with the rest obtained from reference TRBV7-2 and TRBJ1-5, is as follows: GAGVSQSPSNKVTEKGKDVELRCDPISGHTALYWYRQSLGQGLEFLIYFQGNSAPDKSGLPSDRFSAERTGGSVSTLTIQRTQQEDSAVYLCASSPTGVGQPQHFGDGTRLSIL.

This chain's CDR3 is CASSFQQGINEKLFF. In DNA, the CDR3 is TGCGCCAGCAGCTTTCAACAGGGGATTAATGAAAAACTGTTTTTT. The J gene is TRBJ1-4, the V gene TRBV5-1, with 7 bases fitting TRBD1. V shed 2 bases and J 4 bases; nucleotides not matched to a gene: 5. The CDR3 totals 15 residues. Per the germline V gene, CDR1 is SGHRS and CDR2 is YFSETQ.

The chain combines TRBV2 with TRBJ2-7, with D unresolved. CDR3 size: 11 residues. Germline V CDR1 and CDR2: SNHLY, FYNNEI. V dropped 4 bases and J dropped 5 bases, with 6 bases sitting between them. CDR3 amino acids: CASSVGHEQYF. CDR3 nucleotide sequence: TGTGCCAGCAGTGTTGGGCACGAGCAGTACTTC.

The genes are TRBV5-1 and TRBJ1-1; a weak D match, TRBD1 (5 bases). V lost 5 bases and J lost 0, with 11 bases in between. The CDR3 is made up of 14 amino acids. Germline-derived CDR1 and CDR2 are SGHRS and YFSETQ. This chain's CDR3 is CASSPDNLNTEAFF. For the CDR3, the DNA is TGCGCCAGCAGTCCGGACAACTTGAACACTGAAGCTTTCTTT.

The V gene is TRBV2, the J gene TRBJ2-1, with TRBD2 as a possible D gene (5 bases). The CDR3 spans 16 residues. Trimming cost V 2 bases and J 0 bases, with 11 bases left between them. Germline V gives CDR1 SNHLY, CDR2 FYNNEI. CDR3 sequence reads: CASSERSGYSYNEQFF. CDR3 nucleotides: TGTGCCAGCAGTGAAAGAAGCGGTTACTCCTACAATGAGCAGTTCTTC.

V is TRBV9 and J is TRBJ1-2; 7 bases agree with TRBD1. There are 16 residues in the CDR3. CDR1 and CDR2 from the germline V gene are SGDLS and YYNGEE. Losses at the gene ends were 4 bases for V and 4 bases for J; bases not matched to a gene: 13. The chain's CDR3 is CASSPSGQLGAYGYTF. The CDR3, as DNA: TGTGCCAGCAGCCCGTCGGGACAGCTGGGAGCCTATGGCTACACCTTC.

V is TRBV5-1 and J is TRBJ2-1, with 9 bases that match TRBD1. The V gene's germline CDR1 is SGHRS and CDR2 YFSETQ. V lost 2 bases and J lost 5; bases outside the gene matches: 5. This CDR3 is 15 amino acids long. The CDR3 loop reads CASSLSGTGNNEQFF. The CDR3 nucleotides are TGCGCCAGCAGCTTATCCGGGACAGGGAACAATGAGCAGTTCTTC.

This chain joins TRBV5-8 and TRBJ2-2; perhaps TRBD2 as D (6 bases). Trimming stripped 4 bases from V and 7 bases from J, with 14 bases between. The CDR3 length is 14 residues. Germline V gives CDR1 SGHTS, CDR2 YDEGEE. Here the CDR3 reads CASSKGLAGGELFF. CDR3 nucleotide sequence: TGTGCCAGCAGCAAGGGACTTGCCGGCGGGGAGCTGTTTTTT.

The chain joins TRBV7-2 to TRBJ1-2; no clear D gene. Germline V gene sequence: CDR1 SGHTA, CDR2 FQGNSA. Deletions cut 1 base from V and 4 bases from J, with 10 bases between. This CDR3 has 14 residues. The CDR3 nucleotides read TGTGCCAGCAGCTTAGATACCTTCGGCTATGGCTACACCTTC. It encodes CASSLDTFGYGYTF.